The present T cell receptor (beta chain) was sequenced within a study of response to subunit inactivated influenza vaccine. Study-wide results and caveats: Authors suggested each seasonal influenza vaccination recruits few new T cells.

This clonotype has a handful of counts. The antigen remains undetermined. CDR3 length equals 15 residues. Germline V gene lookup returns CDR1 DFQATT and CDR2 SNEGSKA (reference sequence). The trim removed 1 base at V and 6 bases at J, leaving 9 bases unmatched. TCRdb re-called the RT-PCR reads through MiXCR, storing one row per CDR3 protein. This sample has about 500,000 distinct CDR3 sequences, with approximately 7.7% found just once. This TCR derives from a man between 50 and 70 years old who received an inactivated influenza vaccine. The V call is TRBV20-1, the J call TRBJ2-1, with TRBD2 matching over 7 bases. The source material was PBMCs from blood, sampled about 24 months after vaccination. The CDR3 loop reads CSARASGYDSNEQFF. The CDR3 DNA reads TGCAGTGCTAGAGCTAGCGGATACGACTCCAATGAGCAGTTCTTC.